This passage covers 30 T cell receptor beta chains from one sample sequenced in a study of T cell repertoires in cytomegalovirus infection. TCRdb called the reads again in MiXCR, with one record for every CDR3 protein. The data contain about 180,000 distinct CDR3 sequences, approximately 15% of them seen just once; the ten biggest clones take up around 27%. The sequenced material came from PBMCs. These receptor sequences come from a human donor in good health (CMV status not recorded). Some clones in this sample may be carry-over from other donors' samples.

This clonotype was detected ten times or more. The chain joins TRBV11-2 to TRBJ1-1; D is uncertain. Germline assignment: CDR1 SGHAT and CDR2 FQNNGV. Trimming left V 1 base short and J 7 bases short, with 4 bases between. There are 11 residues in the CDR3. The CDR3 protein is CASSLGSEAFF. In DNA, the CDR3 is TGTGCCAGCAGCTTAGGTAGTGAAGCTTTCTTT.

This clonotype was counted only a few times. This rearrangement joins TRBV20-1 to TRBJ1-1, with a tentative D call TRBD1 (6 bases). V was trimmed by 3 bases and J by 5 bases, leaving 13 bases between them. Per the germline V gene, CDR1 is DFQATT and CDR2 is SNEGSKA (reference sequence). This CDR3 region has 13 residues. DNA of the CDR3: TGCAGTGCTAGCCCCAGGGGAAGGACTGAAGCTTTCTTT. Its translation: CSASPRGRTEAFF.

This clonotype was detected many times. V usage is TRBV5-5 and J usage is TRBJ1-1; 8 bases are a match to TRBD1. Germline CDR1 is SGHKS and CDR2 is YYEKEE (reference sequence). This CDR3 contains 14 residues. After removal of 3 bases from V and 6 bases from J, the junction contained 7 bases not matched to a gene. The CDR3 bases are TGTGCCAGCAGCTGGGAGACAGGGGTCCCTGAAGCTTTCTTT. Translated: CASSWETGVPEAFF.

The chain uses TRBV6-1 and TRBJ2-7; D unresolved. V lost 4 bases, J lost 2 bases, and 9 bases lay in between. The CDR3 consists of 13 residues. The germline gives CDR1 MNHNS, CDR2 SASEGT. The CDR3 is CASSVHFTYEQYF. CDR3 nucleotide sequence: TGTGCCAGCAGTGTGCATTTTACCTACGAGCAGTACTTC.

This clonotype was found a few times. V is TRBV20-1 and J is TRBJ1-5; no clear D. The CDR3 is made up of 12 amino acids. Per germline, CDR1 DFQATT and CDR2 SNEGSKA (reference sequence). Trimming took off 8 bases at V and 5 bases at J, with 13 bases between the two ends. The CDR3 protein is CSPSSGDQPQHF. CDR3 sequence (DNA): TGCAGTCCCTCGAGCGGGGATCAGCCCCAGCATTTT.

This chain connects TRBV9 to TRBJ2-7, with D perhaps being TRBD1 or TRBD2 (5 bases each). The CDR3 has 14 amino acids. The germline CDR1 and CDR2 sequences are SGDLS and YYNGEE. With 0 bases removed from V and 2 bases from J, the gap between germline ends came to 9 bases. CDR3 loop: CASSVGDGPYEQYF. CDR3 in DNA: TGTGCCAGCAGCGTAGGGGACGGACCCTACGAGCAGTACTTC.

This clonotype turned up a few times. The chain is built from TRBV30 and TRBJ2-7, with no clear D. Germline CDR1 reads GTSNPN; CDR2 reads SVGIG (reference sequence). The germline V and J ends were trimmed by 3 bases and 2 bases, with 17 bases remaining between them. The CDR3 is made up of 15 amino acids. The CDR3 here is CAWSLTFEGTYEQYF. The CDR3 DNA reads as TGTGCCTGGAGCCTTACCTTCGAAGGAACCTACGAGCAGTACTTC.

V is TRBV20-1 and J is TRBJ1-1; the D gene is possibly TRBD1 (5 bases). This CDR3 spans 14 amino acids. V dropped 0 bases and J dropped 3 bases, with 11 bases sitting between them. Per germline, CDR1 DFQATT and CDR2 SNEGSKA (reference sequence). For the CDR3, the DNA is TGCAGTGCTAGAGAGCTCCAGGGTGACACTGAAGCTTTCTTT. Its protein is CSARELQGDTEAFF.

This clonotype was found many times. CDR3 nucleotide sequence: TGCGCCAGCAGACAAGCGGGAGGTCCCTACGAGCAGTACTTC. It specifies CASRQAGGPYEQYF. The chain uses TRBV5-1 and TRBJ2-7, with 9 bases identical to TRBD2. Losses at the gene ends were 5 bases for V and 2 bases for J; bases not matched to a gene: 5. CDR1 is SGHRS and CDR2 is YFSETQ in the germline V gene. CDR3 length: 14 amino acids.

The chain links TRBV20-1 to TRBJ2-3; no definite D call. CDR1 DFQATT and CDR2 SNEGSKA come from the germline V gene (reference sequence). This CDR3 has 15 residues. Trimming took off 0 bases at V and 7 bases at J, with 17 bases between the two ends. CDR3 nucleotide sequence: TGCAGTGCTAGAGATATAGTTGGAGCGTTGAATACGCAGTATTTT. Translated: CSARDIVGALNTQYF.

This clonotype has a count of ten or more. V gene TRBV19 combines with J gene TRBJ2-1, with 15 bases identical to TRBD2. CDR1 is LNHDA and CDR2 is SQIVND in the germline V gene (reference sequence). V was pared by 3 bases and J by 6 bases, with 12 bases of the junction left unmatched. This CDR3 is built from 19 residues. The CDR3 here is CASSIEKSRTSGRANEQFF. CDR3 DNA: TGTGCCAGTAGTATCGAGAAAAGCCGGACTAGCGGGAGGGCCAATGAGCAGTTCTTC.

This clonotype was seen more than once but under ten times. The rearrangement uses TRBV20-1 and TRBJ2-2, with a tentative D call TRBD1 (5 bases). Trimming removed 6 bases at V and 4 bases at J, with 21 bases between. CDR3 length: 16 residues. Looked up from germline, CDR1 is DFQATT and CDR2 is SNEGSKA (reference sequence). The CDR3 region has the DNA TGCAGTGCCTCAGGCGGAACAGGTGTATTCACCGGGGAGCTGTTTTTT. Translated, it gives CSASGGTGVFTGELFF.

The chain carries TRBV20-1 and TRBJ2-1, with a weak D call TRBD1 (5 bases). CDR1 and CDR2 from the germline V gene are DFQATT and SNEGSKA (reference sequence). Deletions cut 6 bases from V and 4 bases from J, with 16 bases between. This CDR3 has 14 amino acids. CDR3 DNA sequence: TGCAGTGCCCCGGCGGCAGGGTCATACAATGAGCAGTTCTTC. Encoded protein: CSAPAAGSYNEQFF.

This sequence joins TRBV19 and TRBJ2-7, with a weak D call TRBD1 (6 bases). Trimming left V 5 bases short and J 4 bases short, with 15 bases between. The CDR3 runs to 14 residues. Germline V gene lookup returns CDR1 LNHDA and CDR2 SQIVND (reference sequence). CDR3 nucleotide sequence: TGTGCCAGTAGTGAATCGGGACACCTATACGAGCAGTACTTC. Residues: CASSESGHLYEQYF. Full variable domain (rest looked up from reference TRBV19 and TRBJ2-7): DGGITQSPKYLFRKEGQNVTLSCEQNLNHDAMYWYRQDPGQGLRLIYYSQIVNDFQKGDIAEGYSVSREKKESFPLTVTSAQKNPTAFYLCASSESGHLYEQYFGPGTRLTVT.

This chain connects TRBV20-1 to TRBJ1-2; D is possibly TRBD1 (5 bases). V was cut by 6 bases and J by 4 bases, with 15 bases left in between. The CDR3 has 13 residues. Per the germline V gene, CDR1 is DFQATT and CDR2 is SNEGSKA (reference sequence). This CDR3 is CSAQQTDLYGYTF. The DNA of the CDR3 is TGCAGTGCCCAGCAGACAGACCTCTATGGCTACACCTTC.

This clonotype has a handful of counts. V usage is TRBV7-9 and J usage is TRBJ2-1; D unresolved. V was trimmed by 5 bases and J by 12 bases, leaving 11 bases between them. The CDR3 loop spans 11 amino acids. From germline, CDR1 is SEHNR and CDR2 FQNEAQ (reference sequence). Written as DNA, the CDR3 is TGTGCCAGCAGCCAACCCCTAGGGCAGTTCTTC. This encodes CASSQPLGQFF.

This clonotype was seen repeatedly, ten times or more. The chain uses TRBV7-9 and TRBJ1-5, with D perhaps TRBD1 (6 bases). Germline loops: CDR1 SEHNR, CDR2 FQNEAQ (reference sequence). The ends were cut back, 1 base at V and 6 bases at J, with 13 bases in the middle. The length of the CDR3 is 15 residues. The CDR3 region is CASSLDLQGFQPQHF. As DNA, the CDR3 is TGTGCCAGCAGCTTAGACTTACAGGGTTTTCAGCCCCAGCATTTT.

This clonotype turned up a few times. The chain links TRBV6-6 to TRBJ1-4, with 10 bases matching TRBD1. Looked up from germline, CDR1 is MNHNY and CDR2 is SVGAGI (reference sequence). CDR3 length: 17 amino acids. The ends lost 2 bases at V and 5 bases at J; junction bases unmatched: 8. DNA for the CDR3: TGTGCCAGCAGTTACGGGACAGGGGTGGAGGGGAATGAAAAACTGTTTTTT. Its protein is CASSYGTGVEGNEKLFF.

This clonotype occurred many times. The V gene is TRBV14, the J gene TRBJ2-4, with 7 nucleotides matching TRBD1. The CDR3 is 16 amino acids. From germline, CDR1 is SGHDN and CDR2 FVKESK. The V and J ends lost 4 bases and 0 bases, in that order; junction bases with no gene match: 6. CDR3 amino acids: CASSRTGNLAKNIQYF. In nucleotides, the CDR3 is TGTGCCAGCAGCCGGACAGGAAATTTAGCCAAAAACATTCAGTACTTC.

This clonotype was counted many times. The chain recombines TRBV19 with TRBJ2-3; D remains unclear. Per the germline V gene, CDR1 is LNHDA and CDR2 is SQIVND (reference sequence). Trimming removed 0 bases at V and 0 bases at J, with 4 bases between. The CDR3 loop spans 14 amino acids. CDR3 sequence reads: CASSIDRSTDTQYF. As DNA, the CDR3 is TGTGCCAGTAGTATAGACAGGAGCACAGATACGCAGTATTTT.

This chain connects TRBV7-9 to TRBJ2-7; 8 positions agree with TRBD1. Germline CDR1 SEHNR, CDR2 FQNEAQ (reference sequence). CDR3 length equals 14 residues. Germline trimming cut 6 bases from V and 4 bases from J; bases unmatched to any gene: 8. CDR3 bases: TGTGCCAGCAGTCTCGACAGGGGAACGTACGAGCAGTACTTC. It yields the protein CASSLDRGTYEQYF. Filled out from reference TRBV7-9 and TRBJ2-7, the complete variable domain reads DTGVSQNPRHKITKRGQNVTFRCDPISEHNRLYWYRQTLGQGPEFLTYFQNEAQLEKSRLLSDRFSAERPKGSFSTLEIQRTEQGDSAMYLCASSLDRGTYEQYFGPGTRLTVT.

The CDR3 DNA reads TGTGCCAGCAGTTTGACAGGGGACTACGAGCAGTACTTC. Translating gives CASSLTGDYEQYF. This chain joins TRBV6-5 and TRBJ2-7, with 8 bases identical to TRBD1. The CDR3 runs 13 residues. The germline CDR1 and CDR2 sequences are MNHEY and SVGAGI. The V and J ends lost 4 bases and 3 bases, in that order; junction bases with no gene match: 2.

This clonotype was observed at least ten times. The genes are TRBV11-2 and TRBJ2-2; D tentatively fits TRBD1 or TRBD2 (8 bases each). CDR1 is SGHAT, CDR2 FQNNGV, per germline. V was pared by 5 bases and J by 4 bases, with 14 bases between. This CDR3 has 15 residues. The CDR3 is CASSRGGQATGELFF. The CDR3 region has the DNA TGTGCCAGCAGCCGGGGGGGACAGGCCACCGGGGAGCTGTTTTTT. The entire variable domain, with the rest obtained from reference TRBV11-2 and TRBJ2-2, is as follows: EAGVAQSPRYKIIEKRQSVAFWCNPISGHATLYWYQQILGQGPKLLIQFQNNGVVDDSQLPKDRFSAERLKGVDSTLKIQPAKLEDSAVYLCASSRGGQATGELFFGEGSRLTVL.

The genes are TRBV6-2 or TRBV6-3 and TRBJ1-6; D perhaps matches TRBD1 (6 bases). Trimming took off 4 bases at V and 7 bases at J, with 26 bases between the two ends. The CDR3 is 19 amino acids. Germline CDR1 is MNHEY and CDR2 is SVGEGT. The CDR3 protein is CASSFLPGAPEGRNSPLHF. CDR3 nucleotide sequence: TGTGCCAGCAGTTTCCTACCAGGGGCCCCTGAGGGTCGCAATTCACCCCTCCACTTT.

At least ten counts were recorded for this clonotype. The chain carries TRBV7-2 and TRBJ1-1; 8 bases match TRBD1. V trimming: 5 bases; J trimming: 5 bases; junction bases outside the gene matches: 7. Germline CDR1 and CDR2: SGHTA and FQGNSA. The CDR3 covers 14 residues. The CDR3 DNA follows: TGTGCCAGCAGCCCTTGGACAGGGAAGACTGAAGCTTTCTTT. Protein sequence: CASSPWTGKTEAFF.

In its sample, this clonotype was seen a few times. The chain couples TRBV15 to TRBJ1-1; D call uncertain. The germline V gene encodes CDR1 LNHNV and CDR2 YYDKDF (reference sequence). CDR3 size: 11 residues. V lost 9 bases and J lost 1, with 6 bases in between. In nucleotides, the CDR3 is TGTGCCACAACGGAGAACACTGAAGCTTTCTTT. Encoded protein: CATTENTEAFF.

This clonotype came up many times. This chain links TRBV7-2 with TRBJ1-2; a possible D gene is TRBD1 (5 bases). Trimming left V 6 bases short and J 0 bases short, with 11 bases between. The CDR3 length is 14 residues. The germline V gene encodes CDR1 SGHTA and CDR2 FQGNSA. The chain's CDR3 is CASSKAGPNYGYTF. For the CDR3, the DNA is TGTGCCAGCAGTAAGGCAGGGCCTAACTATGGCTACACCTTC.

This clonotype showed up many times. The chain carries TRBV12-3 or TRBV12-4 and TRBJ1-6; D ambiguous. V lost 0 bases and J 12 bases, leaving 9 bases between the germline ends. The CDR3 has 13 residues. CDR3 in DNA: TGTGCCAGCAGTTTAGCCCCCGATTTACCCCTCCACTTT. Protein: CASSLAPDLPLHF.

This sequence joins TRBV29-1 and TRBJ1-5; 9 nucleotides line up with TRBD1. The CDR3 is made up of 13 amino acids. Germline V lookup: CDR1 SQVTM, CDR2 ANQGSEA. V was pared by 7 bases and J by 5 bases, with 6 bases of the junction left unmatched. Here the CDR3 DNA reads TGCAGCGCTGGGACAGGGACCCATCAGCCCCAGCATTTT. Translation gives CSAGTGTHQPQHF.

The count of this clonotype is one. This chain links TRBV12-5 with TRBJ2-1, with 7 nucleotides matching TRBD2. There are 18 residues in the CDR3. The ends lost 0 bases at V and 2 bases at J; junction bases unmatched: 10. In germline, CDR1 is LGHNT, CDR2 FRNRAP. The CDR3 DNA is TGTGCTAGTGGTTTGGTACTTGGGGGGGACCATCCCTACAATGAGCAGTTCTTC. Amino acids: CASGLVLGGDHPYNEQFF.